This TCR beta chain was found in a study of blood T cell repertoires in COVID-19. About the study: The cDNA or gDNA used as material had been derived from T cells, B-cell-depleted T cells, or PBMCs.

Sequencing used immunoSEQ multiplex PCR; TCRdb keeps in-frame clones, though not all of them. The sample includes about half a million clones, about 88% of them seen just once. The junction had 6 bases not matched to a gene; V was cut back by 4 bases and J by 8 bases. This CDR3 comprises 13 residues. The V gene's germline CDR1 is SGHNT and CDR2 YYREEE (reference sequence). Participants' reported clinical history set cohort assignment. The receptor comes from a woman aged 55-69 years who had recovered from COVID-19. The chain combines TRBV5-4 with TRBJ2-1; TRBD2 matches at 7 bases. Sequencing was performed on PBMCs or T cells enriched from blood (not recorded which). CDR3 nucleotides: TGTGCCAGCAGCCCCCCGGGGGGAGATGAGCAGTTCTTC. Encoded protein: CASSPPGGDEQFF.